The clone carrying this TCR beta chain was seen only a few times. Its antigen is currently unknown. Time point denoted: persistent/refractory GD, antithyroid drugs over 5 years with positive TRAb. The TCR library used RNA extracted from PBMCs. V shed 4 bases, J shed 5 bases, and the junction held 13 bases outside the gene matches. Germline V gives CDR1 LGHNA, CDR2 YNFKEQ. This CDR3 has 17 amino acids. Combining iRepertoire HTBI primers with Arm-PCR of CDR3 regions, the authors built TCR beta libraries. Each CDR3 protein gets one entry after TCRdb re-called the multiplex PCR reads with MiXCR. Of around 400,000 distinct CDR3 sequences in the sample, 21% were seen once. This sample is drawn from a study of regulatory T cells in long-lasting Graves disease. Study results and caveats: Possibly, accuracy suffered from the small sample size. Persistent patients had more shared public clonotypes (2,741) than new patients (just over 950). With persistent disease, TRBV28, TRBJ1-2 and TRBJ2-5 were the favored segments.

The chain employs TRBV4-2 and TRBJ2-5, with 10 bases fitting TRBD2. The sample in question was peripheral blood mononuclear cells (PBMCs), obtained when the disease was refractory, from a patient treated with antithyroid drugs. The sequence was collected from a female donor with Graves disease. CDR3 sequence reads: CASSLPTRLAGGETQYF. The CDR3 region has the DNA TGTGCCAGCAGCCTACCCACCCGACTAGCGGGTGGGGAGACCCAGTACTTC.